The clone carrying this T cell receptor (beta chain) turned up a few times. Its antigen is unknown. The sample originates from a study of beta chain features in type 1 diabetes. Study in general: Sorted cells, roughly 100,000,000 in number, were examined across all samples.

All of the isolated RNA was reverse transcribed, so expressed TCRB transcripts were sequenced. Some clones are missing from TCRdb's copy, which holds only in-frame ones; the method was immunoSEQ multiplex PCR. This table holds 400,000 or so clones, 9.6% found once. The germline V gene encodes CDR1 MNHEY and CDR2 SVGAGI. The CDR3 loop spans 16 amino acids. The germline V and J ends were trimmed by 2 bases and 5 bases, with 18 bases remaining between them. Study-level findings and limits: TCRB CDR3 length was moderately but significantly reduced in all four CD4+ subsets of Type 1 diabetes patients. PCR could preferentially amplify shorter templates, alike in patients and controls. Patients with type 1 diabetes carried fewer insertions and had more deletions at their VDJ junctions.

Purity exceeding 95% was reached by all sorted populations. The rearrangement links TRBV6-5 to TRBJ2-5, with D maybe TRBD1 (6 bases). This clonotype was sampled from a man in his thirties or forties with type 1 diabetes. Sequencing was carried out using central memory CD4+ T cells from blood. CDR3 coding DNA: TGTGCCAGCAGTTACACGACAGGTTCAGCCCAGGAGACCCAGTACTTC. Translating it yields CASSYTTGSAQETQYF.